This T cell receptor (beta chain) was sequenced during a study of cytomegalovirus exposure and HLA in healthy donors. Overall study findings and caveats: Fewer N-insertions than the 666-donor mean were reportedly shown by an Asian-associated ancestry cluster in a later analysis. CMV serostatus was the only immune exposure information that was available.

60 Vbeta and 13 Jbeta primers were used in PCR. Here immunoSEQ multiplex PCR was the method, and the copy in TCRdb shows in-frame clones only, minus some. Altogether fewer than 250,000 clones are present, almost 75% being singletons, with the ten largest covering 2.5% to 4%. Per the germline V gene, CDR1 is LNHDA and CDR2 is SQIVND (reference sequence). Trimming stripped 4 bases from V and 6 bases from J, with 10 bases between. This CDR3 region has 13 residues. Of note for this clone: The antigen remains unidentified.

The rearrangement joins TRBV19 to TRBJ2-1; D is possibly TRBD2 (6 bases). The sequence was obtained from a woman aged 30 to 39 in good health and CMV-seropositive. The sequencing sample was made of PBMCs. CDR3: CASSRDSGNEQFF. CDR3 sequence (DNA): TGTGCCAGTAGTAGGGATAGCGGCAATGAGCAGTTCTTC.